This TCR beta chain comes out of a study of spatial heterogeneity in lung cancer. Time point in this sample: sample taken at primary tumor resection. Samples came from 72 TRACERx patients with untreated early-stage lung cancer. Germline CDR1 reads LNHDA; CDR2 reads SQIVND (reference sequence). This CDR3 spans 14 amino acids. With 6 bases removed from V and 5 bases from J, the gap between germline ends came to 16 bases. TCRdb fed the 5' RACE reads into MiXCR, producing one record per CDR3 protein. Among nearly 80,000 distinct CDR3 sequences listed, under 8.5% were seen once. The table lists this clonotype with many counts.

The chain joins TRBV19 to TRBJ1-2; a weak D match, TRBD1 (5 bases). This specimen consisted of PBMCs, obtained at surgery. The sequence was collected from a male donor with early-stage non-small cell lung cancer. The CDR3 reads CASRLQGQLYGYTF. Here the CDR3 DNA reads TGTGCCAGTAGGCTCCAGGGCCAATTGTATGGCTACACCTTC.